Listed below are T cell receptor beta chains from one sample, sequenced in a study of T cells after yellow fever vaccination. From the 5' RACE reads, TCRdb called clonotypes with MiXCR, one entry per CDR3 protein. This table holds under 55,000 distinct CDR3 sequences, 6% to 8.5% found once. The sample consisted of CD8+ T cells not binding an NS4B(214-222) dextramer, sorted from PBMCs, taken 45 days after the first yellow fever vaccination. The source is a man aged 18 to 29 who received the YFV17D yellow fever vaccine. CDR3s include the opening cysteine and the closing phenylalanine or tryptophan. Fields, in order: clone size, V gene, J gene, D gene, CDR3 protein, CDR3 DNA. A D gene is named only where the DNA matches it firmly. Clone size, where shown, is once, few, many, or a class for clones that have expanded.

>NA|TRBV6-2/TRBV6-3|TRBJ2-7|NA
CASSRSSYEQYF
TGTGCCAGCAGCCGGAGCTCCTACGAGCAGTACTTC
>many|TRBV12-3/TRBV12-4|TRBJ2-7|NA
CASSSYDLAKGEQYF
TGTGCCAGCAGTTCATACGACCTAGCAAAAGGGGAGCAGTACTTC
>many|TRBV25-1|TRBJ2-5|NA
CASSPLGETQYF
TGTGCCAGCAGTCCCCTAGGGGAGACCCAGTACTTC
>few|TRBV7-2|TRBJ2-3|TRBD1
CASSQIGTGLDTQYF
TGTGCCAGCAGCCAAATCGGGACAGGGTTAGATACGCAGTATTTT
>few|TRBV5-1|TRBJ2-5|TRBD1
CASSVGLQGLAQETHYF
TGCGCCAGCAGCGTGGGCCTACAGGGGCTAGCCCAAGAGACCCATTACTTC
>few|TRBV7-7|TRBJ2-7|TRBD1
CATSPSLPRQGEYEQYF
TGTGCCACCTCCCCCTCTTTGCCGAGACAGGGGGAATACGAGCAGTACTTC
>many|TRBV29-1|TRBJ1-2|TRBD1
CSVTPGQGADGYTF
TGCAGCGTAACCCCCGGACAGGGGGCGGATGGCTACACCTTC
>many|TRBV7-2|TRBJ2-5|TRBD1
CASSSHRGETQYF
TGTGCCAGCAGCTCCCACAGGGGAGAGACCCAGTACTTC
>many|TRBV4-3|TRBJ2-7|NA
CASSHGAGNEQYF
TGCGCCAGCAGCCATGGAGCAGGGAACGAGCAGTACTTC
>few|TRBV9|TRBJ2-7|TRBD2
CASSPGGGATYEQYF
TGTGCCAGCAGCCCTGGCGGGGGGGCAACCTACGAGCAGTACTTC
>NA|TRBV27|TRBJ2-1|NA
CACSSHRAISYNEQFF
TGTGCCTGCAGTAGCCACAGAGCAATCTCCTACAATGAGCAGTTCTTC
>many|TRBV7-2|TRBJ1-1|NA
CASSLNHGAEAFF
TGTGCCAGCAGCTTAAACCACGGGGCTGAAGCTTTCTTT
>NA|TRBV12-3/TRBV12-4|TRBJ2-1|NA
CASSLRAGGDNEQFF
TGTGCCAGCAGTTTAAGGGCAGGGGGGGACAATGAGCAGTTCTTC
>NA|TRBV6-5|TRBJ1-2|NA
CASSYSPGGGAGGYTF
TGTGCCAGCAGTTACTCCCCCGGGGGGGGAGCCGGTGGCTACACCTTC
>NA|TRBV4-1|TRBJ1-2|TRBD1
CASSPGQGFYGYTF
TGCGCCAGCAGCCCCGGACAGGGATTCTATGGCTACACCTTC
>few|TRBV18|TRBJ2-7|TRBD1
CASSPGGTGGVFVYEQYF
TGTGCCAGCTCACCCGGCGGTACAGGGGGTGTTTTTGTCTACGAGCAGTACTTC
>few|TRBV12-3/TRBV12-4|TRBJ1-3|TRBD1
CASRATQGWRNTIYF
TGTGCCAGCAGAGCGACACAGGGGTGGAGAAACACCATATATTTT
>many|TRBV4-2|TRBJ2-2|TRBD2
CASSHGTSSITGELFF
TGTGCCAGCAGCCACGGGACTAGCTCCATCACCGGGGAGCTGTTTTTT
>few|TRBV7-3|TRBJ2-1|NA
CASSPLGGGTNEQFF
TGTGCCAGCAGCCCCCTGGGGGGGGGGACAAATGAGCAGTTCTTC
>many|TRBV7-3|TRBJ2-5|TRBD2
CASSLSGGAGETQYF
TGTGCCAGCAGCTTAAGCGGGGGGGCAGGAGAGACCCAGTACTTC
>NA|TRBV27|TRBJ2-2|TRBD1
CATQTGQNTGELFF
TGTGCCACCCAGACAGGGCAAAACACCGGGGAGCTGTTTTTT
>many|TRBV23-1|TRBJ2-1|NA
CASSPVIDGQIDNEQFF
TGCGCCAGCAGTCCAGTCATCGACGGACAGATAGACAATGAGCAGTTCTTC